A single sample is the source of the 9 T cell receptor beta chains below, sequenced in a study of control samples from healthy donors and cancer patients. Libraries were prepared by immunoSEQ multiplex PCR; TCRdb keeps only in-frame clonotypes and omits some of them. The profile shows some 11,000 clones, approximately 94% of them singletons. Sequencing was performed on PBMCs. The origin of the receptors is a man in his 70s with head and neck cancer.

The chain has TRBV3-1 (or the pseudogene TRBV3-2) and TRBJ1-2, with D uncertain. Trimming stripped 0 bases from V and 3 bases from J, with 14 bases between. CDR3 size: 16 residues. Germline-derived CDR1 and CDR2 are LGHDT and YNNKEL (reference sequence). This CDR3 reads CASSQDWSDGYYGYTF. Here the CDR3 DNA reads TGTGCCAGCAGCCAAGATTGGTCCGACGGCTACTATGGCTACACCTTC.

V gene TRBV5-1 combines with J gene TRBJ2-2, with D perhaps TRBD1 (6 bases). CDR1 is SGHRS, CDR2 YFSETQ, per germline. The CDR3 has 15 residues. V was shortened by 1 base and J by 0 bases, with 7 bases between the two germline ends. CDR3 nucleotide sequence: TGCGCCAGCAGCTTGAGGGGGTCGAACACCGGGGAGCTGTTTTTT. This gives the protein CASSLRGSNTGELFF.

The chain combines TRBV3-1 (or the pseudogene TRBV3-2) with TRBJ2-7, with D uncertain. Trimming pared 1 base from V and 5 bases from J, leaving 15 bases between. Germline-derived CDR1 and CDR2 are LGHDT and YNNKEL (reference sequence). The CDR3 runs to 15 residues. The CDR3 here is CASSQVPGVSHEQYF. DNA of the CDR3: TGTGCCAGCAGCCAAGTCCCAGGCGTTTCCCACGAGCAGTACTTC.

The chain recombines TRBV30 with TRBJ2-2; D gene ambiguous. The CDR3 is 14 amino acids. The ends were cut back, 3 bases at V and 0 bases at J, with 8 bases in the middle. Germline CDR1 reads GTSNPN; CDR2 reads SVGIG (reference sequence). The CDR3 nucleotides are TGTGCCTGGAGGGCCCTAGCGAACACCGGGGAGCTGTTTTTT. Translating it yields CAWRALANTGELFF.

There are a few counts of this clone. The chain employs TRBV10-1 and TRBJ1-2; 7 bases align to TRBD1. J gave up 0 bases and V 6 bases, and 1 base lay outside the gene matches. This CDR3 is 13 amino acids long. Germline CDR1 and CDR2: WNHNN and SYGVQD (reference sequence). CDR3 coding DNA: TGCGCCAGCAGCAGGGGGACTAACTATGGCTACACCTTC. Encoded protein: CASSRGTNYGYTF.

This clone occurred once. The chain is built from TRBV3-1 (or the pseudogene TRBV3-2) and TRBJ2-1, with 10 bases lining up with TRBD2. The CDR3 length is 14 residues. CDR1 is LGHDT and CDR2 is YNNKEL in the germline V gene (reference sequence). The ends lost 4 bases at V and 3 bases at J; junction bases unmatched: 0. CDR3 loop: CASSPSGGYNEQFF. DNA of the CDR3: TGTGCCAGCAGCCCTAGCGGGGGCTACAATGAGCAGTTCTTC.

V gene TRBV6-5 combines with J gene TRBJ2-7; D may be TRBD1 (5 bases). V gave up 0 bases and J gave up 4 bases, with 16 bases separating them. CDR1 and CDR2 (germline): MNHEY, SVGAGI. The length of the CDR3 is 16 residues. CDR3 residues: CASSYSRTPLGYEQYF. The CDR3 DNA reads as TGTGCCAGCAGTTACTCGAGGACACCCCTGGGATACGAGCAGTACTTC.

The chain combines TRBV27 with TRBJ2-2; 13 positions agree with TRBD2. Germline V lookup: CDR1 MNHEY, CDR2 SMNVEV (reference sequence). The CDR3 is made up of 16 amino acids. The J segment lost 6 bases and the V segment lost 5 bases, leaving 6 bases of the junction unmatched. The CDR3 reads CASSTRTSGRSGELFF. The CDR3, as DNA: TGTGCCAGCAGTACTCGGACTAGCGGGAGATCCGGGGAGCTGTTTTTT.

The J gene is TRBJ2-2, the V gene TRBV27; D is possibly TRBD1 (6 bases). Trimming removed 2 bases from V and 6 bases from J, with 16 bases in between. CDR3 size: 16 residues. Germline CDR1 MNHEY, CDR2 SMNVEV (reference sequence). The CDR3 is CASSLISAGASGELFF. Here the CDR3 DNA reads TGTGCCAGCAGTTTAATTTCGGCAGGGGCCTCCGGGGAGCTGTTTTTT.